Sequencing of this T cell receptor beta chain was carried out in a study of early T cells in non-severe SARS-CoV-2 infection. Study context: Unpaired chains resulted from sequencing bulk RNA of unsorted whole blood. Study findings and constraints: The VDJdb matching leaned toward anti-spike CD8 responses and overlooked private and CD4 specificities.

Each single cDNA molecule received a unique molecular identifier. TCRdb analysed the 5' RACE reads with MiXCR anew, one entry per CDR3 protein. The data hold approximately 20,000 distinct CDR3 sequences, with more than 4% observed a single time. This clonotype was recorded at least ten times. What it binds is not known. The CDR3 is 14 residues long. Germline CDR1 and CDR2: MNHNS and SASEGT. Trimming took off 2 bases at V and 4 bases at J, with 12 bases between the two ends. The chain combines TRBV6-1 with TRBJ2-7, with D possibly being TRBD1 or TRBD2 (5 bases each). Sequenced input: whole blood. This clonotype was obtained from an adult who was a healthcare worker with PCR-confirmed SARS-CoV-2 infection or an uninfected control (not recorded which). As DNA, the CDR3 is TGTGCCAGCAGTGAACGGGGCCCGGAATACGAGCAGTACTTC. Encoded protein: CASSERGPEYEQYF.